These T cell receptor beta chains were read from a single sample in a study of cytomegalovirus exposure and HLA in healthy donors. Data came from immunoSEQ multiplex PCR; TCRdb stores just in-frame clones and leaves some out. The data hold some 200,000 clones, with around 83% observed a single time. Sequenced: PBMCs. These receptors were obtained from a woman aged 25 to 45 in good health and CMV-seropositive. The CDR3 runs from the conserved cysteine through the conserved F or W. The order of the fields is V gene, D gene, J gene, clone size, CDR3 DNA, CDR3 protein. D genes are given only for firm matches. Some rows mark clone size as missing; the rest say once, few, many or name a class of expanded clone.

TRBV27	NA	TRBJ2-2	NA	TGTGCCAGCAGTTGGCCTTACACCGGGGAGCTGTTTTTT	CASSWPYTGELFF
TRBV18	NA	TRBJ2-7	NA	TGTGCCAGCTCATCCGGGGCCTACGAGCAGTACTTC	CASSSGAYEQYF
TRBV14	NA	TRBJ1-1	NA	TGTGCCAGCAGCCAAGACAGGGCTCTGAACACTGAAGCTTTCTTT	CASSQDRALNTEAFF
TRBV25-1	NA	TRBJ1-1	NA	TGTGCCAGCACCAAGGGGACTGAAGCTTTCTTT	CASTKGTEAFF
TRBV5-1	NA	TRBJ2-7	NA	TGCGCCAGCAGCTCCCGGGATTTTCTAATATACGAGCAGTACTTC	CASSSRDFLIYEQYF
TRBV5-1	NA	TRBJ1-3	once	TGCGCCAGCAGCTTGCAGGGCCAAAAAAACACCATATATTTT	CASSLQGQKNTIYF
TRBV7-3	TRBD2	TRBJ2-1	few	TGTGCCAGCAGCCCCCGGACTAGCGGGAGCTACAATGAGCAGTTCTTC	CASSPRTSGSYNEQFF
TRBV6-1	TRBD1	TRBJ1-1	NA	TGTGCCAGCAGCAGACAGGGGGCCTTGAACACTGAAGCTTTCTTT	CASSRQGALNTEAFF
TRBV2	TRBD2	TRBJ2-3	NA	TGTGCCAGCAGTGAAAGATTCCTCAGCGGGAGAATTCATTTT	CASSERFLSGRIHF
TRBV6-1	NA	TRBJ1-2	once	TGTGCCAGCGAGGACAGTGGGGGCGGTGGCTACACCTTC	CASEDSGGGGYTF
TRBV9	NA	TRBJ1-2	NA	TGTGCCAGCAGCGATATACAGGGATTTAGTCGTCCGTATGGCTACACCTTC	CASSDIQGFSRPYGYTF
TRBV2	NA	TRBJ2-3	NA	TGTGCCAGCAGCCCAAGCACAGATACGCAGTATTTT	CASSPSTDTQYF
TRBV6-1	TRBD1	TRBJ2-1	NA	TGTGCCAGCAGATTGGACAGGGAGTACAATGAGCAGTTCTTC	CASRLDREYNEQFF
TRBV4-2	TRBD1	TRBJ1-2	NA	TGTGCCAGCAGCCAAGATCAGAGGACAGGGAAGTACTATGGCTACACCTTC	CASSQDQRTGKYYGYTF
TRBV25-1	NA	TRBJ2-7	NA	TGTGCCAGCAGTGAATGGGTGGGAGGCGAGCAGTACTTC	CASSEWVGGEQYF
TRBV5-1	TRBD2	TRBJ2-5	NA	TGCGCCAGCAGCCAACTAGCGCGCCCAGAGACCCAGTACTTC	CASSQLARPETQYF
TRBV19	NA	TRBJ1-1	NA	TGTGCCAGTACCAAAAAAACAGCGGGGAACACTGAAGCTTTCTTT	CASTKKTAGNTEAFF
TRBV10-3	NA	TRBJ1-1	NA	TGTGCCGCCAAACCACAGAACACTGAAGCTTTCTTT	CAAKPQNTEAFF